These 9 T cell receptor beta chains share one sample of origin, sequenced in a study of blood T cell repertoires in COVID-19. Method: immunoSEQ multiplex PCR; TCRdb's copy keeps in-frame clones and lacks some. The sample contains roughly 250,000 clones, around 90% of which appear only once. The sample taken for sequencing was PBMCs or T cells enriched from blood (not recorded which). These receptors were obtained from a woman aged 25 to 39 with acute COVID-19.

V is TRBV19 and J is TRBJ2-2, with 7 bases identical to TRBD1. Germline values: CDR1 LNHDA, CDR2 SQIVND (reference sequence). The ends lost 7 bases at V and 3 bases at J; junction bases unmatched: 5. CDR3 length equals 14 residues. CDR3 sequence: CASNQQGYTGELFF. The CDR3 DNA sequence: TGTGCCAGTAATCAACAGGGGTACACCGGGGAGCTGTTTTTT. Full variable domain (outside the CDR3, taken from reference TRBV19 and TRBJ2-2): DGGITQSPKYLFRKEGQNVTLSCEQNLNHDAMYWYRQDPGQGLRLIYYSQIVNDFQKGDIAEGYSVSREKKESFPLTVTSAQKNPTAFYLCASNQQGYTGELFFGEGSRLTVL.

V usage is TRBV11-2 and J usage is TRBJ1-2, with 7 bases lining up with TRBD1. Germline V gene data show CDR1 as SGHAT and CDR2 as FQNNGV. With V trimmed by 0 bases and J by 14 bases, 12 bases remained unmatched. This CDR3 has 14 residues. The CDR3 sequence: CASSLDRGSPVNTF. The CDR3 DNA reads TGTGCCAGCAGCTTAGACAGGGGGTCACCCGTCAATACCTTC. Full variable domain (missing parts from reference TRBV11-2 and TRBJ1-2): EAGVAQSPRYKIIEKRQSVAFWCNPISGHATLYWYQQILGQGPKLLIQFQNNGVVDDSQLPKDRFSAERLKGVDSTLKIQPAKLEDSAVYLCASSLDRGSPVNTFGSGTRLTVV.

The chain couples TRBV10-3 to TRBJ2-1, with 7 bases lining up with TRBD1. Unmatched junction bases numbered 7, after V lost 3 bases and J lost 5 bases. The germline gives CDR1 ENHRY, CDR2 SYGVKD. The CDR3 is 15 residues long. For the CDR3, the DNA is TGTGCCATCAGTGATTCGGGACAGATGAACAATGAGCAGTTCTTC. This translates into CAISDSGQMNNEQFF.

This chain connects TRBV6-5 to TRBJ1-4; 11 bases are a match to TRBD1. The V segment lost 4 bases and the J segment 0 bases; nucleotides outside the gene matches: 1. The CDR3 runs to 16 residues. Germline V gene sequence: CDR1 MNHEY, CDR2 SVGAGI. CDR3 DNA: TGTGCCAGCAGTTCGGGACAGGGGGCAACTAATGAAAAACTGTTTTTT. As protein: CASSSGQGATNEKLFF.

The chain employs TRBV16 and TRBJ2-7, with a weak D call TRBD2 (5 bases). The germline V and J ends were trimmed by 6 bases and 2 bases, with 14 bases remaining between them. Germline V gives CDR1 KGHSY, CDR2 FQNENV. The CDR3 is 14 amino acids. CDR3 DNA sequence: TGTGCCAGCAGAGATTCCCGGGATCCCTACGAGCAGTACTTC. It is translated as CASRDSRDPYEQYF. Supplemented by reference TRBV16 and TRBJ2-7, the full variable domain reads GEEVAQTPKHLVRGEGQKAKLYCAPIKGHSYVFWYQQVLKNEFKFLISFQNENVFDETGMPKERFSAKCLPNSPCSLEIQATKLEDSAVYFCASRDSRDPYEQYFGPGTRLTVT.

CDR3 sequence reads: CASSFWTLKYNEQFF. The CDR3 DNA reads TGTGCCAGCAGCTTCTGGACTCTGAAATACAATGAGCAGTTCTTC. The rearrangement uses TRBV7-2 and TRBJ2-1; a weak D match, TRBD2 (5 bases). The V and J ends lost 3 bases and 4 bases respectively, with 13 bases between them. Germline V CDR1 and CDR2: SGHTA, FQGNSA. The CDR3 spans 15 residues.

This clone was seen just once. The chain uses TRBV30 and TRBJ1-6, with unresolved D. This CDR3 region has 14 residues. Germline CDR1 GTSNPN, CDR2 SVGIG (reference sequence). V gave up 3 bases and J gave up 9 bases, with 15 bases separating them. This chain's CDR3 is CAWRTGGLSSPLHF. The CDR3 DNA reads TGTGCCTGGAGAACTGGAGGTCTCTCTTCACCCCTCCACTTT.

This chain uses TRBV27 with TRBJ2-1; 10 bases align to TRBD2. The CDR3 consists of 14 residues. Per the germline V gene, CDR1 is MNHEY and CDR2 is SMNVEV (reference sequence). The J segment lost 7 bases and the V segment lost 6 bases, leaving 6 bases of the junction unmatched. The CDR3, as DNA: TGTGCCAGCAGAACTAGCGGGGCTAAAAATGAGCAGTTCTTC. The encoded protein is CASRTSGAKNEQFF.

The chain links TRBV7-2 to TRBJ1-4; 9 nucleotides line up with TRBD1. This CDR3 is 16 amino acids long. In germline, CDR1 is SGHTA, CDR2 FQGNSA. The trim removed 2 bases at V and 5 bases at J, leaving 6 bases unmatched. CDR3 in amino acids: CASSLRTGVLNEKLFF. The CDR3 coding sequence is TGTGCCAGCAGCTTACGGACAGGGGTGTTGAATGAAAAACTGTTTTTT.